This T cell receptor beta chain was recovered during a study of T-cell memory formation after mild COVID-19. TCRdb re-derived calls from the 5' RACE reads in MiXCR, one entry per CDR3 protein. The sample records more than 250,000 distinct CDR3 sequences, around 17% being singletons. The V and J ends lost 6 bases and 0 bases respectively, with 15 bases between them. Germline CDR1 and CDR2: MDHEN and SYDVKM. The CDR3 is made up of 15 amino acids. The genes are TRBV28 and TRBJ2-7; possible D gene TRBD2, 6 bases. Sequencing input: PBMCs or a T cell subset sorted from them (not recorded which). This sequence originates from a young man who had mild COVID-19 (a few samples of this study predate the infection). Cell type and time point are not known. The CDR3 loop is CASSAPGVSSYEQYV. Here the CDR3 DNA reads TGTGCCAGCAGCGCCCCGGGGGTAAGCTCCTACGAGCAGTACGTC.